One and the same sample provided the 26 T cell receptor beta chains below, sequenced in a study of Ad26.COV2.S vaccination and SARS-CoV-2 variants listed by TCRdb under 2021. Receptors were amplified or captured by the immunoSEQ multiplex PCR assay. What TCRdb holds here is the immuneACCESS table cut down to in-frame rearrangements. Part of the clones is not present; checked against another copy, under half of the missing clones reflect an unresolved V gene, and the others are unexplained. The sample table records 500,000 or so clones; 80% to 90% of these occur just once. Of the sample, approximately 2.5% is held by the ten largest clones. The treatment or condition label, read with the paper, signifies: roughly 19 received Ad26.COV2.S at low or high dose, single or two shots; roughly 5 received placebo; per-sample allocation not given. Repertoires of vaccine and placebo recipients were sequenced from samples taken on day 63 after the first injection.

This sample comprised peripheral blood, obtained in a trial of Ad26.COV2.S vaccine versus placebo. Receptor source: a person between 18 and 65 years old who received the Ad26.COV2.S COVID-19 vaccine or a placebo.

The chain recombines TRBV2 with TRBJ2-1, with D perhaps given as TRBD1 or TRBD2 (5 bases each). V was trimmed by 4 bases and J by 4 bases, leaving 11 bases between them. This CDR3 region has 14 residues. Germline values: CDR1 SNHLY, CDR2 FYNNEI. CDR3 DNA: TGTGCCAGCAGTGGAGGGGCCCCTTACAATGAGCAGTTCTTC. It codes for CASSGGAPYNEQFF. Variable domain in full (rest from reference TRBV2 and TRBJ2-1): EPEVTQTPSHQVTQMGQEVILRCVPISNHLYFYWYRQILGQKVEFLVSFYNNEISEKSEIFDDQFSVERPDGSNFTLKIRSTKLEDSAMYFCASSGGAPYNEQFFGPGTRLTVL.

This clone came up once. The chain has TRBV6-5 and TRBJ1-1; 7 bases line up with TRBD1. The junction had 12 bases not matched to a gene; V was cut back by 11 bases and J by 0 bases. Germline loops: CDR1 MNHEY, CDR2 SVGAGI. This CDR3 is built from 15 residues. For the CDR3, the DNA is TGTGCCTGCGGGAGACAGGGCCTTTTGAACACTGAAGCTTTCTTT. Translation: CACGRQGLLNTEAFF.

The gene calls are TRBV11-2 and TRBJ2-3; TRBD2 might be the D (6 bases). Per the germline V gene, CDR1 is SGHAT and CDR2 is FQNNGV. The CDR3 spans 15 residues. Trimming removed 1 base from V and 0 bases from J, with 8 bases in between. The CDR3 nucleotides read TGTGCCAGCAGCTTAGTCGGGGGTAGCACAGATACGCAGTATTTT. This translates into CASSLVGGSTDTQYF.

This rearrangement joins TRBV6-5 to TRBJ1-5, with D perhaps matching TRBD1 (6 bases). CDR1 and CDR2 from the germline V gene are MNHEY and SVGAGI. The V end lost 6 bases, the J end lost 7 bases, and 19 bases lay between the germline ends. CDR3 length: 15 residues. The CDR3 loop is CASSTTGPWRQPQHF. DNA of the CDR3: TGTGCCAGCAGCACGACAGGCCCCTGGCGCCAGCCCCAGCATTTT.

The chain combines TRBV6-5 with TRBJ2-1; D perhaps matches TRBD1 (5 bases). The V end lost 5 bases, the J end lost 1 base, and 9 bases lay between the germline ends. Germline V gene lookup returns CDR1 MNHEY and CDR2 SVGAGI. The CDR3 spans 14 residues. As DNA, the CDR3 is TGTGCCAGCAGTCGACAGAATTCCTACAATGAGCAGTTCTTC. It specifies CASSRQNSYNEQFF.

The rearrangement joins TRBV7-2 to TRBJ2-2; D is possibly TRBD2 (5 bases). The CDR3 loop spans 16 amino acids. Trimming took 3 bases from V and 4 from J, leaving 15 bases between them. Germline V CDR1 and CDR2: SGHTA, FQGNSA. The CDR3 loop is CASSFQRASFTGELFF. In DNA form, the CDR3 reads TGTGCCAGCAGCTTCCAGAGGGCCTCGTTCACCGGGGAGCTGTTTTTT. The full variable domain, its missing parts supplied by reference TRBV7-2 and TRBJ2-2, is GAGVSQSPSNKVTEKGKDVELRCDPISGHTALYWYRQSLGQGLEFLIYFQGNSAPDKSGLPSDRFSAERTGGSVSTLTIQRTQQEDSAVYLCASSFQRASFTGELFFGEGSRLTVL.

DNA for the CDR3: TGTGCCAGCAGCTTGGGGCCTACGAACACTGAAGCTTTCTTT. Encoded protein: CASSLGPTNTEAFF. This chain joins TRBV5-8 and TRBJ1-1; D call uncertain. The V end was cut by 0 bases, the J end by 1 base, with 7 bases between. Germline V lookup: CDR1 SGHTS, CDR2 YDEGEE. This CDR3 is built from 14 residues.

V is TRBV7-2 and J is TRBJ1-5; D is possibly TRBD1 (6 bases). The V end was cut by 5 bases, the J end by 0 bases, with 14 bases between. Germline CDR1 and CDR2: SGHTA and FQGNSA. CDR3 length: 16 amino acids. The CDR3 is CASSALQGPSNQPQHF. In DNA, the CDR3 is TGTGCCAGCAGCGCCTTACAGGGACCTAGCAATCAGCCCCAGCATTTT. The whole variable domain, filled in from reference TRBV7-2 and TRBJ1-5, reads GAGVSQSPSNKVTEKGKDVELRCDPISGHTALYWYRQSLGQGLEFLIYFQGNSAPDKSGLPSDRFSAERTGGSVSTLTIQRTQQEDSAVYLCASSALQGPSNQPQHFGDGTRLSIL.

This chain connects TRBV19 to TRBJ2-5; 11 bases fit TRBD2. The V gene end was trimmed by 6 bases and the J gene end by 2 bases; junction bases not matched to a gene: 5. This CDR3 comprises 15 residues. The germline V gene has CDR1 LNHDA and CDR2 SQIVND (reference sequence). CDR3 loop: CASRISGRAQETQYF. Written as DNA, the CDR3 is TGTGCCAGTAGAATTAGCGGGAGGGCACAAGAGACCCAGTACTTC.

This clone occurred a few times. The chain links TRBV5-4 to TRBJ2-5; 7 bases fit TRBD1. There are 14 residues in the CDR3. Germline CDR1 reads SGHNT; CDR2 reads YYREEE (reference sequence). Trimming at V came to 2 bases and at J to 5 bases, leaving 6 bases not matched to a gene. CDR3 region: CASSFSNRGETQYF. CDR3 coding DNA: TGTGCCAGCAGCTTTTCGAACAGGGGTGAGACCCAGTACTTC.

V usage is TRBV27 and J usage is TRBJ1-1; TRBD1 aligns across 7 bases. The germline V gene has CDR1 MNHEY and CDR2 SMNVEV (reference sequence). The junction had 0 bases not matched to a gene; V was cut back by 7 bases and J by 4 bases. CDR3 length: 11 residues. For the CDR3, the DNA is TGTGCCAGCACAGGGGGCACTGAAGCTTTCTTT. Amino acids: CASTGGTEAFF.

This clone was seen a single time. This chain links TRBV6-5 with TRBJ2-1; TRBD1 aligns across 8 bases. Trimming removed 8 bases from V and 5 bases from J; junction bases left unmatched: 5. CDR1 and CDR2 (germline): MNHEY, SVGAGI. The CDR3 loop spans 13 amino acids. In DNA form, the CDR3 reads TGTGCCAGCCTGGGACAGGAAGACAATGAGCAGTTCTTC. Translated, it gives CASLGQEDNEQFF.

Concerning this clone: Other nucleotide sequences from this sample produce the same CDR3. The chain links TRBV7-6 to TRBJ2-3, with TRBD2 as a possible D gene (6 bases). Germline V gives CDR1 SGHVS, CDR2 FNYEAQ. The CDR3 is made up of 14 amino acids. The germline V and J ends were trimmed by 5 bases and 3 bases, with 12 bases remaining between them. CDR3 DNA sequence: TGTGCCAGCAGCCGTAGCGGCCCGACAGATACGCAGTATTTT. Translated: CASSRSGPTDTQYF.

This clone was found once. The V call is TRBV7-2, the J call TRBJ2-1, with D maybe TRBD1 (6 bases). Germline V gene lookup returns CDR1 SGHTA and CDR2 FQGNSA. V lost 1 base and J lost 1, with 8 bases in between. This CDR3 region has 15 residues. CDR3: CASSLGGLSYNEQFF. The CDR3, as DNA: TGTGCCAGCAGCTTAGGGGGGCTGTCCTACAATGAGCAGTTCTTC.

J is TRBJ1-5 and V is TRBV5-8; weak D call: TRBD1 (6 bases). The V gene lost 2 bases and the J gene lost 5 bases, with 14 bases spanning the gap. The germline CDR1 and CDR2 sequences are SGHTS and YDEGEE. This CDR3 has 15 amino acids. The CDR3 sequence is CASSFQQGLYQPQHF. In DNA, the CDR3 is TGTGCCAGCAGCTTCCAACAGGGATTGTATCAGCCCCAGCATTTT.

The chain uses TRBV7-2 and TRBJ1-2; perhaps TRBD1 as D (6 bases). Germline CDR1 and CDR2: SGHTA and FQGNSA. The CDR3 is 14 residues long. V lost 1 base and J 5 bases, leaving 11 bases between the germline ends. CDR3 residues: CASSLDRAYYGYTF. The CDR3 region has the DNA TGTGCCAGCAGCTTAGACAGGGCCTATTATGGCTACACCTTC.

The V gene is TRBV6-5, the J gene TRBJ1-5; D possibly corresponds to TRBD1 (5 bases). Germline CDR1 reads MNHEY; CDR2 reads SVGAGI. V shed 5 bases and J shed 5 bases, with 10 bases lying between them. The CDR3 runs 13 residues. The CDR3 sequence is CASSRQLDQPQHF. CDR3 nucleotide sequence: TGTGCCAGCAGTCGACAGCTAGATCAGCCCCAGCATTTT.

CDR3 residues: CASSLPTSGYSYEQYV. The CDR3 DNA reads as TGTGCCAGCAGTTTGCCTACTAGCGGCTACTCCTACGAGCAGTACGTC. This chain links TRBV27 with TRBJ2-7, with 8 bases fitting TRBD2. The CDR3 length is 16 residues. CDR1 MNHEY and CDR2 SMNVEV come from the germline V gene (reference sequence). The J segment lost 0 bases and the V segment lost 3 bases, leaving 7 bases of the junction unmatched.

The chain joins TRBV11-3 to TRBJ2-1, with D unclear. Looked up from germline, CDR1 is SGHNT and CDR2 is YENEEA. V lost 5 bases, J lost 10 bases, and 18 bases lay in between. CDR3 length: 14 residues. The CDR3 region has the DNA TGTGCCAGCAGCCCCGACGGGCACCCCGGGGAGCAGTTCTTC. Translation gives CASSPDGHPGEQFF.

With respect to this clone: The sample carries other DNA sequences with the same CDR3. The V gene is TRBV5-6, the J gene TRBJ2-7; D call uncertain. Germline CDR1 and CDR2: SGHDT and YYEEEE. The V end was cut by 0 bases, the J end by 3 bases, with 4 bases between. There are 12 residues in the CDR3. CDR3 DNA sequence: TGTGCCAGCAGCTTGGTGGGCTACGAGCAGTACTTC. Its protein is CASSLVGYEQYF.

J is TRBJ1-5 and V is TRBV7-2; unclear D gene. The CDR3 totals 15 residues. Germline values: CDR1 SGHTA, CDR2 FQGNSA. Trimming took off 3 bases at V and 0 bases at J, with 9 bases between the two ends. The DNA of the CDR3 is TGTGCCAGCAGCTTTGGTCTCTATAGCAATCAGCCCCAGCATTTT. Amino acid sequence: CASSFGLYSNQPQHF.

The rearrangement links TRBV29-1 to TRBJ2-5, with D perhaps TRBD1 or TRBD2 (5 bases each). Germline values: CDR1 SQVTM, CDR2 ANQGSEA. The V gene lost 4 bases and the J gene lost 5 bases, with 14 bases spanning the gap. The CDR3 consists of 13 residues. CDR3 in amino acids: CSVVISGRETQYF. As DNA, the CDR3 is TGCAGCGTTGTGATCTCGGGGCGGGAGACCCAGTACTTC.

The V and J genes are TRBV4-1 and TRBJ2-5; perhaps TRBD2 as D (6 bases). The length of the CDR3 is 18 residues. Germline V gene data show CDR1 as MGHRA and CDR2 as YSYEKL. Trimming left V 0 bases short and J 5 bases short, with 22 bases between. Here the CDR3 DNA reads TGCGCCAGCAGCCAAGAGGGAGGCAGGTCTACTAGCAGGGAGACCCAGTACTTC. Amino acids: CASSQEGGRSTSRETQYF.

The chain has TRBV5-1 and TRBJ1-5; D perhaps matches TRBD1 (6 bases). This CDR3 is built from 16 residues. The germline CDR1 and CDR2 sequences are SGHRS and YFSETQ. The germline V and J ends were trimmed by 0 bases and 0 bases, with 10 bases remaining between them. The CDR3 DNA is TGCGCCAGCAGCTTGGGGACAGATTATAGCAATCAGCCCCAGCATTTT. It translates to CASSLGTDYSNQPQHF.

This chain uses TRBV15 with TRBJ2-1, with TRBD1 identical over 10 bases. This CDR3 is built from 19 residues. V trimming: 0 bases; J trimming: 4 bases; junction bases outside the gene matches: 12. Germline-derived CDR1 and CDR2 are LNHNV and YYDKDF (reference sequence). Here the CDR3 DNA reads TGTGCCACCAGCAGAGATCGACAGGGGGCCCTAACGGGTTACAATGAGCAGTTCTTC. It translates to CATSRDRQGALTGYNEQFF.

This clone was seen a handful of times. The chain uses TRBV6-2 or TRBV6-3 and TRBJ2-7; D unresolved. Trimming removed 2 bases at V and 4 bases at J, with 3 bases between. The CDR3 totals 11 residues. CDR1 and CDR2 (germline): MNHEY, SVGEGT. CDR3 sequence: CASSYLYEQYF. Written as DNA, the CDR3 is TGTGCCAGCAGTTACCTGTACGAGCAGTACTTC.